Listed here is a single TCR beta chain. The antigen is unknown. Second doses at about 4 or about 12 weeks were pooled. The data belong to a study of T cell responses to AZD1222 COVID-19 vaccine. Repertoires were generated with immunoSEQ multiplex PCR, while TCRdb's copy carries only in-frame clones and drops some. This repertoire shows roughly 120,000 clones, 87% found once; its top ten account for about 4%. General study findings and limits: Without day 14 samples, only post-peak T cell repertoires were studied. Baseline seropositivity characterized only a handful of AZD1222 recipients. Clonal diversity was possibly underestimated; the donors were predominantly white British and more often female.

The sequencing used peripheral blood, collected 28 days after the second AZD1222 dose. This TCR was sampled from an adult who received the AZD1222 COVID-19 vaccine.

CDR3 DNA sequence: TGTGCCACCATCCGGGATGGATATGTGGAGGAGCAGTACTTC. Encoded protein: CATIRDGYVEEQYF. The gene calls are TRBV15 and TRBJ2-7; maybe TRBD2 (5 bases). V was cut by 7 bases and J by 7 bases, with 20 bases left in between. The CDR3 is 14 residues long. Germline assignment: CDR1 LNHNV and CDR2 YYDKDF (reference sequence).